The 21 T cell receptor beta chains reported below all come from one sample, sequenced in a study of blood T cell repertoires in COVID-19. Using immunoSEQ multiplex PCR, the repertoire was profiled, and TCRdb retains in-frame clones only, with some absent. The sample lists 180,000 or so clones, approximately 86% seen once, with less than 3.5% in the top ten. The specimen was peripheral blood. The receptors derive from a man aged 70-80 years with acute or convalescent COVID-19.

The rearrangement links TRBV27 to TRBJ2-3; TRBD1 is a possible D gene (8 bases). The CDR3 has 13 residues. The germline V gene encodes CDR1 MNHEY and CDR2 SMNVEV (reference sequence). V was cut by 6 bases and J by 3 bases, with 10 bases left in between. The CDR3: CASRQGGTDTQYF. The CDR3, as DNA: TGTGCCAGCAGACAGGGGGGGACAGATACGCAGTATTTT.

The chain has TRBV5-1 and TRBJ2-3; 10 nucleotides align to TRBD2. V lost 3 bases to trimming and J lost 1 base; unmatched junction nucleotides: 2. Germline V gene data show CDR1 as SGHRS and CDR2 as YFSETQ. The CDR3 covers 15 residues. The CDR3 DNA reads TGCGCCAGCAGCTCGGGGACTAGCGGCACAGATACGCAGTATTTT. Amino acid sequence: CASSSGTSGTDTQYF.

The rearrangement links TRBV11-3 to TRBJ1-1; possible D gene TRBD1, 6 bases. V was trimmed by 6 bases and J by 2 bases, leaving 13 bases between them. The CDR3 runs to 14 residues. Looked up from germline, CDR1 is SGHNT and CDR2 is YENEEA. The CDR3 sequence: CASRQSGTNTEAFF. The CDR3 bases are TGTGCCAGCAGGCAATCCGGGACAAACACTGAAGCTTTCTTT.

The chain employs TRBV5-5 and TRBJ2-5; 14 nucleotides line up with TRBD2. CDR1 SGHKS and CDR2 YYEKEE come from the germline V gene (reference sequence). V lost 2 bases and J lost 4; bases outside the gene matches: 4. The CDR3 is 16 amino acids. CDR3: CASSFGTSGGGETQYF. CDR3 DNA sequence: TGTGCCAGCAGCTTCGGGACTAGCGGGGGCGGAGAGACCCAGTACTTC.

This chain joins TRBV6-4 and TRBJ2-7, with 8 nucleotides matching TRBD2. V lost 4 bases and J lost 2; bases outside the gene matches: 10. Looked up from germline, CDR1 is MRHNA and CDR2 is SNTAGT. The CDR3 runs to 16 residues. CDR3 nucleotide sequence: TGTGCCAGCAGTGTACCCAAGCGGGAGCTCCCCTACGAGCAGTACTTC. Translated, it gives CASSVPKRELPYEQYF.

The rearrangement joins TRBV19 to TRBJ1-1; D is perhaps TRBD1 (6 bases). This CDR3 comprises 16 residues. Trimming pared 7 bases from V and 1 base from J, leaving 19 bases between. Germline V lookup: CDR1 LNHDA, CDR2 SQIVND (reference sequence). This chain's CDR3 is CASTLGGGYENTEAFF. The CDR3 DNA sequence: TGTGCCAGTACCCTAGGGGGGGGTTATGAGAACACTGAAGCTTTCTTT.

J is TRBJ2-5 and V is TRBV9, with 10 bases identical to TRBD2. This CDR3 region has 14 residues. The V segment lost 4 bases and the J segment 1 base; nucleotides outside the gene matches: 1. CDR1 and CDR2 from the germline V gene are SGDLS and YYNGEE. In DNA form, the CDR3 reads TGTGCCAGCAGCCCTAGCGGGAGCCAAGAGACCCAGTACTTC. Protein product: CASSPSGSQETQYF.

This clone was recorded once. V and J are TRBV2 and TRBJ1-2; tentatively, D is TRBD1 (5 bases). The CDR3 loop spans 11 amino acids. Germline V gene lookup returns CDR1 SNHLY and CDR2 FYNNEI. The V and J ends lost 7 bases and 5 bases respectively, with 8 bases between them. CDR3 in amino acids: CASTAGYGYTF. The CDR3 DNA follows: TGTGCCAGCACGGCAGGGTATGGCTACACCTTC.

The chain carries TRBV3-1 (or the pseudogene TRBV3-2) and TRBJ1-5, with D hard to call. V dropped 1 base and J dropped 9 bases, with 7 bases sitting between them. This CDR3 is 12 amino acids long. Germline V gene sequence: CDR1 LGHDT, CDR2 YNNKEL (reference sequence). In DNA, the CDR3 is TGTGCCAGCAGCCAAGTGGCGGGGCCCCAGCATTTT. Protein: CASSQVAGPQHF.

V and J are TRBV7-6 and TRBJ1-5; D uncertain. Trimming removed 2 bases from V and 2 bases from J, with 4 bases in between. CDR1 is SGHVS, CDR2 FNYEAQ, per germline. This CDR3 is built from 13 residues. CDR3 amino acids: CASSLYGNQPQHF. The CDR3 DNA reads as TGTGCCAGCAGCTTATATGGCAATCAGCCCCAGCATTTT.

The rearrangement links TRBV27 to TRBJ2-1, with no clear D. CDR3 size: 15 residues. The germline V gene has CDR1 MNHEY and CDR2 SMNVEV (reference sequence). With 3 bases removed from V and 0 bases from J, the gap between germline ends came to 9 bases. The CDR3 spells CASSFRSSSYNEQFF. The CDR3 DNA reads TGTGCCAGCAGTTTTCGGAGTAGCTCCTACAATGAGCAGTTCTTC.

The V gene is TRBV6-5, the J gene TRBJ2-1, with D maybe TRBD2 (6 bases). V lost 1 base to trimming and J lost 4 bases, with 14 bases between them. CDR1 and CDR2 from the germline V gene are MNHEY and SVGAGI. The CDR3 runs to 16 residues. This CDR3 is CASSYWTGGGYNEQFF. In nucleotides, the CDR3 is TGTGCCAGCAGTTACTGGACTGGAGGAGGGTACAATGAGCAGTTCTTC.

This clone was seen more than once but under ten times. The chain has TRBV28 and TRBJ1-5, with unresolved D. Trimming took 10 bases from V and 3 from J, leaving 7 bases between them. The CDR3 extends over 11 amino acids. The germline gives CDR1 MDHEN, CDR2 SYDVKM. CDR3: CATLDNQPQHF. CDR3 nucleotide sequence: TGTGCCACCCTAGACAATCAGCCCCAGCATTTT. The full variable domain, its missing parts supplied by reference TRBV28 and TRBJ1-5, is DVKVTQSSRYLVKRTGEKVFLECVQDMDHENMFWYRQDPGLGLRLIYFSYDVKMKEKGDIPEGYSVSREKKERFSLILESASTNQTSMYLCATLDNQPQHFGDGTRLSIL.

J is TRBJ2-3 and V is TRBV3-1 (or the pseudogene TRBV3-2), with D possibly TRBD2 on 6 matching bases. Trimming removed 4 bases from V and 0 bases from J, with 11 bases in between. The CDR3 has 15 amino acids. Germline V lookup: CDR1 LGHDT, CDR2 YNNKEL (reference sequence). CDR3 loop: CASSLGLASTDTQYF. CDR3 DNA: TGTGCCAGCAGCCTGGGGCTAGCGAGCACAGATACGCAGTATTTT.

The chain combines TRBV6-1 with TRBJ2-7, with 8 bases aligning to TRBD2. V was pared by 1 base and J by 4 bases, with 9 bases of the junction left unmatched. CDR1 is MNHNS and CDR2 is SASEGT in the germline V gene. The CDR3 totals 16 residues. Here the CDR3 DNA reads TGTGCCAGCAGTGAAGTTATAGCGGGATCCATTTACGAGCAGTACTTC. Translating it yields CASSEVIAGSIYEQYF.

The genes are TRBV5-4 and TRBJ2-7, with D perhaps TRBD2 (6 bases). CDR1 and CDR2 from the germline V gene are SGHNT and YYREEE (reference sequence). This CDR3 contains 17 residues. Between the trimmed V and J ends, which lost 4 bases and 0 bases, there was a span of 20 bases. The CDR3 nucleotides are TGTGCCAGCAGCCTGTTGTGGCCCGGAGGGAGCTCCTACGAGCAGTACTTC. Residues: CASSLLWPGGSSYEQYF.

The chain has TRBV4-1 and TRBJ1-1; maybe TRBD1 (5 bases). Germline V lookup: CDR1 MGHRA, CDR2 YSYEKL. The CDR3 is made up of 15 amino acids. Trimming took 1 base from V and 4 from J, leaving 13 bases between them. This CDR3 reads CASSQAENRPTEAFF. Here the CDR3 DNA reads TGCGCCAGCAGCCAAGCCGAAAACAGGCCCACTGAAGCTTTCTTT.

This clone was counted between two and nine times. This chain uses TRBV15 with TRBJ1-2, with 8 nucleotides matching TRBD1. V dropped 0 bases and J dropped 8; count of bases not matched to a gene: 8. CDR3 size: 15 residues. Germline values: CDR1 LNHNV, CDR2 YYDKDF (reference sequence). CDR3 protein: CATSRDLGQGEGYTF. The CDR3 nucleotides read TGTGCCACCAGCAGAGATTTAGGACAGGGAGAGGGCTACACCTTC.

The table lists this clone with a count of one. The chain employs TRBV7-2 and TRBJ2-1; D uncertain. Trimming cost V 1 base and J 7 bases, with 5 bases left between them. The CDR3 consists of 12 residues. CDR1 is SGHTA, CDR2 FQGNSA, per germline. This CDR3 is CASSLVNNEQFF. In nucleotides, the CDR3 is TGTGCCAGCAGCTTAGTTAATAATGAGCAGTTCTTC.

This clone is classed as medium-sized. The rearrangement links TRBV9 to TRBJ2-7, with D possibly being TRBD2 (6 bases). V was pared by 4 bases and J by 0 bases, with 14 bases between. This CDR3 region has 15 residues. Germline V lookup: CDR1 SGDLS, CDR2 YYNGEE. CDR3 loop: CASSLSGGSSYEQYF. In DNA, the CDR3 is TGTGCCAGCAGCCTCAGTGGGGGGAGCTCCTACGAGCAGTACTTC.

This clone has just one count. This sequence joins TRBV5-8 and TRBJ2-3; D is perhaps TRBD2 (5 bases). Germline lookup yields CDR1 SGHTS and CDR2 YDEGEE. Deletions cut 1 base from V and 4 bases from J, with 7 bases between. This CDR3 has 13 amino acids. The CDR3 reads CASSLLAADTQYF. The CDR3 DNA is TGTGCCAGCAGCTTGCTAGCTGCAGATACGCAGTATTTT.